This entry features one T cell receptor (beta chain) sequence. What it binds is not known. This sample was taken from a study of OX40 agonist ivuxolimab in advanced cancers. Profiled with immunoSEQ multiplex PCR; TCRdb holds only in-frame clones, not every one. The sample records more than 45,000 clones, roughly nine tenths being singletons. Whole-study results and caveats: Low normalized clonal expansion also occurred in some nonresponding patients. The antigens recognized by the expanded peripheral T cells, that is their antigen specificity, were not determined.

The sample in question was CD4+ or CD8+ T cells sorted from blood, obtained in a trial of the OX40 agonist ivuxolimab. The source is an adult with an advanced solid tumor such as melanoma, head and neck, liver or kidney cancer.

The CDR3 coding sequence is TGTGCCAGCAGTCTCATGGGGGCCTACGAGCAGTACTTC. The encoded protein is CASSLMGAYEQYF. The J gene is TRBJ2-7, the V gene TRBV28; tentatively, D is TRBD1 or TRBD2 (5 bases each). Trimming stripped 5 bases from V and 2 bases from J, with 10 bases between. Germline CDR1 and CDR2: MDHEN and SYDVKM. The CDR3 covers 13 residues. Supplemented by reference TRBV28 and TRBJ2-7, the full variable domain reads DVKVTQSSRYLVKRTGEKVFLECVQDMDHENMFWYRQDPGLGLRLIYFSYDVKMKEKGDIPEGYSVSREKKERFSLILESASTNQTSMYLCASSLMGAYEQYFGPGTRLTVT.